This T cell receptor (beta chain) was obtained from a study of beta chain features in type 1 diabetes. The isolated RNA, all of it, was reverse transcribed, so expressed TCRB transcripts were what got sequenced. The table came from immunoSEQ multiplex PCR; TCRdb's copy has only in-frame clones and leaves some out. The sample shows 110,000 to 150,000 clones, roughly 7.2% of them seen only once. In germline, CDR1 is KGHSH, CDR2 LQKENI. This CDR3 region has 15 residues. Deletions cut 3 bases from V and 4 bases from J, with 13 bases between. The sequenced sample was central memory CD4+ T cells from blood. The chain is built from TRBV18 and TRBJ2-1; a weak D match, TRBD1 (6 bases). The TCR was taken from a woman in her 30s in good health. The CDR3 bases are TGTGCCAGCTCACCCGGGACAAAAAATTACAATGAGCAGTTCTTC. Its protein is CASSPGTKNYNEQFF.